This T cell receptor beta chain was retrieved from a study of brain T cells in children with intractable seizures. Sample time point: blood from clinic visit 5 months post-surgery; TSC patient then seizure free. Only cases whose brain tissue showed the highest T cell transcript signatures were sequenced. Before surgery, patients took at least one anti-epileptic drug. Worth noting for this clone: Its antigen is still unknown.

Here immunoSEQ multiplex PCR was the method, and the copy in TCRdb shows in-frame clones only, minus some. The table shows a few hundred thousand clones, with over 85% occurring only once. CDR3 length: 17 residues. Germline V gene data show CDR1 as SGHVS and CDR2 as FQNEAQ. Germline trimming cut 2 bases from V and 4 bases from J; bases unmatched to any gene: 8. Study-level results: Viral specificity was inferred only from CDR3 similarity; HCMV serostatus was unknown. Pre- and post-surgery blood differed in depth, so pre-surgery absences may be undersampling.

The chain carries TRBV7-8 and TRBJ1-5; 10 bases align to TRBD1. Sample: peripheral blood, taken more than 4 months after surgery. The TCR originated in a boy younger than two with tuberous sclerosis and intractable seizures. The CDR3 region has the DNA TGTGCCAGCAGCTTATTTCTTGGACAGGGGGTTAATCAGCCCCAGCATTTT. Protein: CASSLFLGQGVNQPQHF. Looking up the rest from reference TRBV7-8 and TRBJ1-5 gives the full variable domain: GAGVSQSPRYKVAKRGQDVALRCDPISGHVSLFWYQQALGQGPEFLTYFQNEAQLDKSGLPSDRFFAERPEGSVSTLKIQRTQQEDSAVYLCASSLFLGQGVNQPQHFGDGTRLSIL.